This T cell receptor (beta chain) was sequenced for a study of chemoradiotherapy in HPV16-positive cancers. Study in general: Candidate HPV-specific T-cell clones and common TCR motifs came from functional assays in a couple of HPV16-positive patients.

Here immunoSEQ multiplex PCR was the method, and the copy in TCRdb shows in-frame clones only, minus some. This sample has around 11,000 clones, with more than 70% found just once. This CDR3 region has 15 residues. The germline V and J ends were trimmed by 6 bases and 1 base, with 13 bases remaining between them. The germline gives CDR1 SEHNR, CDR2 FQNEAQ (reference sequence). Repertoires were sampled repeatedly during chemoradiotherapy. The chain recombines TRBV7-9 with TRBJ1-3; no firm D call. Sequencing used blood, obtained from a patient who underwent chemoradiotherapy. The source of this sequence is a human donor with HPV-associated anogenital cancer. The CDR3 DNA is TGTGCCAGCAGGTTTGTCCGGGGATCTGGAAACACCATATATTTT. This codes for CASRFVRGSGNTIYF.